This T cell receptor (beta chain) was identified during a study of identical twins. Overall study results and limits: Out-of-frame TCR alpha sharing in monozygotic twins exceeded recombination model predictions. The authors drew conclusions from cross-sectional statistical analysis rather than following the same donors.

Points on this clonotype: Antigen unknown. This sequence may be a read error, since a much larger clone differs from it by one base.

V was pared by 4 bases and J by 3 bases, with 14 bases between. Per the germline V gene, CDR1 is SGHRS and CDR2 is YFSETQ. The CDR3 length is 15 residues. Each CDR3 protein is one row after TCRdb ran MiXCR on the 5' RACE reads. This table has 690,000 or so distinct CDR3 sequences, over 5% appearing once. The specimen was naive T cells sorted from blood. The source of this sequence is a man aged 18 to 35 in good health. V gene TRBV5-1 combines with J gene TRBJ2-1, with a possible D match to TRBD2 (5 bases). CDR3 sequence: CASSGSLTGYNEQFF. For the CDR3, the DNA is TGCGCCAGCAGCGGGAGTCTTACGGGCTACAATGAGCAGTTCTTC.